This TCR beta chain was captured by sequencing in a study of blood T cell repertoires in COVID-19. The CDR3 totals 16 residues. Germline V CDR1 and CDR2: MDHEN, SYDVKM. J was trimmed by 5 bases and V by 5 bases; bases with no gene match: 12. The table came from immunoSEQ multiplex PCR; TCRdb's copy has only in-frame clones and leaves some out. The sample consists of about 300,000 clones, 83% of them appearing once. This sequence originates from a woman aged 45-59 years with acute or convalescent COVID-19. The chain joins TRBV28 to TRBJ2-5; 9 positions match TRBD2. Sequenced material: peripheral blood. This chain's CDR3 is CASSPQLAGRRETQYF. The CDR3 nucleotides are TGTGCCAGCAGTCCGCAGCTAGCGGGACGGCGTGAGACCCAGTACTTC.